These 24 T cell receptor beta chains came from one sample sequenced in a study of T-cell memory formation after mild COVID-19. TCRdb re-derived calls from the 5' RACE reads in MiXCR, one entry per CDR3 protein. Counted here are fewer than 700,000 distinct CDR3 sequences, about a sixth occurring once; the ten biggest clones make up 12%. Material: PBMCs or a T cell subset sorted from them (not recorded which). The source is an adult woman who had mild COVID-19 (a few samples of this study predate the infection). Cell type and time point are not known.

This clonotype appeared a few times. V usage is TRBV5-1 and J usage is TRBJ1-6, with 9 nucleotides matching TRBD1. This CDR3 comprises 15 residues. Germline V gene sequence: CDR1 SGHRS, CDR2 YFSETQ. Trimming at V came to 7 bases and at J to 8 bases, leaving 10 bases not matched to a gene. CDR3 in amino acids: CASRTGQGLDSPLHF. The CDR3 coding sequence is TGCGCCAGCCGTACCGGACAGGGGTTGGATTCACCCCTCCACTTT.

Only a few counts were recorded for this clonotype. The gene calls are TRBV9 and TRBJ2-7; TRBD2 agrees at 7 bases. V lost 0 bases to trimming and J lost 2 bases; unmatched junction nucleotides: 8. Germline values: CDR1 SGDLS, CDR2 YYNGEE. This CDR3 has 16 amino acids. The CDR3 sequence: CASSVGVAGPTYEQYF. CDR3 sequence (DNA): TGTGCCAGCAGCGTAGGAGTAGCGGGCCCAACCTACGAGCAGTACTTC.

The chain recombines TRBV7-9 with TRBJ1-4; the D gene is possibly TRBD1 (6 bases). The CDR3 runs to 15 residues. Germline loops: CDR1 SEHNR, CDR2 FQNEAQ (reference sequence). V was clipped by 5 bases and J by 4 bases, with 14 bases between them. CDR3 nucleotide sequence: TGTGCCAGCAGCCCCCGGACAGCTTATAATGAAAAACTGTTTTTT. It translates to CASSPRTAYNEKLFF.

This clonotype was detected only a few times. The rearrangement uses TRBV30 and TRBJ2-1; TRBD2 aligns across 9 bases. Germline V CDR1 and CDR2: GTSNPN, SVGIG (reference sequence). Trimming took 4 bases from V and 0 from J; bases not matched to a gene: 10. This CDR3 is built from 17 residues. This chain's CDR3 is CAWTGVASGVSYNEQFF. CDR3 DNA sequence: TGTGCCTGGACAGGTGTTGCTAGCGGGGTCTCCTACAATGAGCAGTTCTTC.

This clonotype was observed a handful of times. The chain uses TRBV3-1 and TRBJ1-2; D perhaps matches TRBD1 (6 bases). The V gene's germline CDR1 is LGHDT and CDR2 YNNKEL (reference sequence). Trimming took off 2 bases at V and 5 bases at J, with 21 bases between the two ends. This CDR3 has 17 amino acids. CDR3 bases: TGTGCCAGCAGCCAACCCCGGGGGCCGGAGGGGTATTATGGCTACACCTTC. Translation gives CASSQPRGPEGYYGYTF. The full variable domain, in which reference TRBV3-1 and TRBJ1-2 provide the parts outside the CDR3, is DTAVSQTPKYLVTQMGNDKSIKCEQNLGHDTMYWYKQDSKKFLKIMFSYNNKELIINETVPNRFSPKSPDKAHLNLHINSLELGDSAVYFCASSQPRGPEGYYGYTFGSGTRLTVV.

This clonotype appeared a few times. J is TRBJ2-1 and V is TRBV10-3, with 8 bases aligning to TRBD2. CDR3 size: 14 residues. V was clipped by 4 bases and J by 9 bases; unmatched bases: 8. Germline loops: CDR1 ENHRY, CDR2 SYGVKD. CDR3 coding DNA: TGTGCCATCAGTGTCGGACTGGCGGGGGGTGAGCAGTTCTTC. It translates to CAISVGLAGGEQFF.

The chain couples TRBV7-9 to TRBJ2-7; TRBD2 aligns across 14 bases. CDR1 is SEHNR and CDR2 is FQNEAQ in the germline V gene (reference sequence). The CDR3 runs to 16 residues. V lost 5 bases and J lost 4; bases outside the gene matches: 7. The chain's CDR3 is CASSATSGRATYEQYF. CDR3 nucleotides: TGTGCCAGCAGCGCGACTAGCGGGAGGGCCACGTACGAGCAGTACTTC. Full variable domain (missing parts from reference TRBV7-9 and TRBJ2-7): DTGVSQNPRHKITKRGQNVTFRCDPISEHNRLYWYRQTLGQGPEFLTYFQNEAQLEKSRLLSDRFSAERPKGSFSTLEIQRTEQGDSAMYLCASSATSGRATYEQYFGPGTRLTVT.

The rearrangement joins TRBV5-1 to TRBJ2-6; 8 bases are a match to TRBD1. V lost 4 bases and J lost 2; bases outside the gene matches: 2. Germline lookup yields CDR1 SGHRS and CDR2 YFSETQ. The CDR3 consists of 15 residues. The DNA for the CDR3 is TGCGCCAGCAGCCAGGGGGCGGCTGGGGCCAACGTCCTGACTTTC. Translating gives CASSQGAAGANVLTF.

This clonotype was picked up one time. The V gene is TRBV4-1, the J gene TRBJ1-1; tentative D call: TRBD1 (5 bases). Germline values: CDR1 MGHRA, CDR2 YSYEKL. This CDR3 has 15 residues. The ends were cut back, 0 bases at V and 3 bases at J, with 11 bases in the middle. In DNA, the CDR3 is TGCGCCAGCAGCCAAGATGGCGGGGGAGACACTGAAGCTTTCTTT. Translated, it gives CASSQDGGGDTEAFF.

The table lists this clonotype with a few counts. This sequence joins TRBV3-1 and TRBJ2-7; TRBD2 agrees at 8 bases. Germline CDR1 LGHDT, CDR2 YNNKEL (reference sequence). The CDR3 runs to 13 residues. Trimming cost V 5 bases and J 7 bases; bases outside gene matches: 7. Written as DNA, the CDR3 is TGTGCCAGCAGCTCCGGGACTAGGAGTGAGCAGTACTTC. Translation: CASSSGTRSEQYF.

The chain joins TRBV3-1 to TRBJ1-3; no reliable D call. Trimming left V 0 bases short and J 0 bases short, with 6 bases between. This CDR3 contains 15 residues. CDR1 and CDR2 (germline): LGHDT, YNNKEL (reference sequence). CDR3 region: CASSQDASSGNTIYF. The CDR3 nucleotides read TGTGCCAGCAGCCAAGATGCGTCCTCTGGAAACACCATATATTTT.

V gene TRBV7-2 combines with J gene TRBJ2-7; D ambiguous. Per the germline V gene, CDR1 is SGHTA and CDR2 is FQGNSA. The CDR3 loop spans 18 amino acids. Deletions cut 1 base from V and 7 bases from J, with 26 bases between. In nucleotides, the CDR3 is TGTGCCAGCAGCTTAGTCTCCGGAGTGAGGCTCGCCGAGAGGGAGCAGTACTTC. Protein product: CASSLVSGVRLAEREQYF.

This clonotype came up many times. This chain uses TRBV7-9 with TRBJ2-7; D perhaps matches TRBD2 (5 bases). The CDR3 extends over 13 amino acids. CDR1 and CDR2 from the germline V gene are SEHNR and FQNEAQ (reference sequence). V dropped 5 bases and J dropped 2 bases, with 10 bases sitting between them. For the CDR3, the DNA is TGTGCCAGCAGCGAGGAGGTGGCCTACGAGCAGTACTTC. The encoded protein is CASSEEVAYEQYF.

This chain uses TRBV7-2 with TRBJ1-2; D ambiguous. The CDR3 contains 15 residues. The ends were cut back, 1 base at V and 4 bases at J, with 13 bases in the middle. Per the germline V gene, CDR1 is SGHTA and CDR2 is FQGNSA. In DNA, the CDR3 is TGTGCCAGCAGCTTAGATCCGGGTGTGGCCTATGGCTACACCTTC. Amino acids: CASSLDPGVAYGYTF.

The chain carries TRBV10-3 and TRBJ1-3; 7 bases map to TRBD1. The CDR3 consists of 13 residues. Germline loops: CDR1 ENHRY, CDR2 SYGVKD. V dropped 9 bases and J dropped 1; count of bases not matched to a gene: 3. The CDR3 coding sequence is TGTGCCATAACGACAGGGTCTGGAAACACCATATATTTT. Translation: CAITTGSGNTIYF.

CDR3 region: CASSSTPDRGYTGELFF. CDR3 in DNA: TGCGCCAGCAGCTCAACACCGGACAGGGGGTATACCGGGGAGCTGTTTTTT. The chain has TRBV5-1 and TRBJ2-2, with 10 positions matching TRBD1. Per germline, CDR1 SGHRS and CDR2 YFSETQ. J gave up 5 bases and V 3 bases, and 10 bases lay outside the gene matches. This CDR3 has 17 residues.

This clonotype was seen ten or more times. The chain combines TRBV20-1 with TRBJ1-1; D is uncertain. Trimming removed 1 base at V and 0 bases at J, with 3 bases between. CDR3 length: 12 amino acids. Germline V gene sequence: CDR1 DFQATT, CDR2 SNEGSKA (reference sequence). CDR3 bases: TGCAGTGCTAGAGGGGTGAACACTGAAGCTTTCTTT. Amino acid sequence: CSARGVNTEAFF.

This clonotype has a handful of counts. The chain links TRBV11-2 to TRBJ2-6; 7 nucleotides line up with TRBD1. Germline-derived CDR1 and CDR2 are SGHAT and FQNNGV. Unmatched junction bases numbered 14, after V lost 5 bases and J lost 4 bases. This CDR3 has 18 amino acids. This CDR3 reads CASSPLREGAGGANVLTF. The DNA for the CDR3 is TGTGCCAGCAGCCCACTCAGAGAGGGGGCAGGAGGGGCCAACGTCCTGACTTTC.

This clonotype was seen only a few times. This rearrangement joins TRBV24-1 to TRBJ2-7, with D tentatively TRBD1 (5 bases). CDR3 size: 12 residues. V lost 4 bases to trimming and J lost 3 bases, with 6 bases between them. Germline assignment: CDR1 KGHDR and CDR2 SFDVKD. In DNA, the CDR3 is TGTGCCACCAGTGACAGGGACTACGAGCAGTACTTC. This codes for CATSDRDYEQYF.

This clonotype has a handful of counts. The V gene is TRBV5-1, the J gene TRBJ2-2; no firm D call. V lost 2 bases, J lost 3 bases, and 11 bases lay in between. This CDR3 comprises 15 residues. Germline CDR1 SGHRS, CDR2 YFSETQ. Written as DNA, the CDR3 is TGCGCCAGCAGCTTCGGACGGCGGTACACCGGGGAGCTGTTTTTT. Protein sequence: CASSFGRRYTGELFF.

V is TRBV7-8 and J is TRBJ2-5; TRBD2 aligns across 7 bases. After removal of 6 bases from V and 4 bases from J, the junction contained 8 bases not matched to a gene. The CDR3 is 14 amino acids. Germline-derived CDR1 and CDR2 are SGHVS and FQNEAQ. In DNA form, the CDR3 reads TGTGCCAGCAGAACCCTAGCGGATATAGAGACCCAGTACTTC. This sequence encodes CASRTLADIETQYF.

The chain uses TRBV7-3 and TRBJ2-5, with 8 nucleotides matching TRBD2. CDR1 and CDR2 (germline): SGHTA, FQGTGA. The J segment lost 5 bases and the V segment lost 4 bases, leaving 3 bases of the junction unmatched. The CDR3 runs 13 residues. CDR3 in DNA: TGTGCCAGCAGCTCGGGGGGGGCGGAGACCCAGTACTTC. Residues: CASSSGGAETQYF. Complete variable domain (other parts from reference TRBV7-3 and TRBJ2-5): GAGVSQTPSNKVTEKGKYVELRCDPISGHTALYWYRQSLGQGPEFLIYFQGTGAADDSGLPNDRFFAVRPEGSVSTLKIQRTERGDSAVYLCASSSGGAETQYFGPGTRLLVL.

This clonotype was found a few times. At one of its ends the junction is not consistent with the germline gene, which may arise from a read error. This chain uses TRBV12-3 or TRBV12-4 with TRBJ1-1; TRBD1 is a possible D gene (6 bases). The CDR3 is made up of 14 amino acids. This chain's CDR3 is CASSFGQGRTETFF. The CDR3 nucleotides are TGTGCCAGCAGTTTTGGGCAGGGGCGCACTGAAACTTTCTTT.

The chain links TRBV12-3 or TRBV12-4 to TRBJ1-4; 7 bases agree with TRBD1. V shed 6 bases, J shed 5 bases, and the junction held 9 bases outside the gene matches. The CDR3 runs to 15 residues. CDR3 sequence reads: CASSHRQGENEKLFF. CDR3 DNA sequence: TGTGCCAGCAGCCATAGACAGGGTGAGAATGAAAAACTGTTTTTT.